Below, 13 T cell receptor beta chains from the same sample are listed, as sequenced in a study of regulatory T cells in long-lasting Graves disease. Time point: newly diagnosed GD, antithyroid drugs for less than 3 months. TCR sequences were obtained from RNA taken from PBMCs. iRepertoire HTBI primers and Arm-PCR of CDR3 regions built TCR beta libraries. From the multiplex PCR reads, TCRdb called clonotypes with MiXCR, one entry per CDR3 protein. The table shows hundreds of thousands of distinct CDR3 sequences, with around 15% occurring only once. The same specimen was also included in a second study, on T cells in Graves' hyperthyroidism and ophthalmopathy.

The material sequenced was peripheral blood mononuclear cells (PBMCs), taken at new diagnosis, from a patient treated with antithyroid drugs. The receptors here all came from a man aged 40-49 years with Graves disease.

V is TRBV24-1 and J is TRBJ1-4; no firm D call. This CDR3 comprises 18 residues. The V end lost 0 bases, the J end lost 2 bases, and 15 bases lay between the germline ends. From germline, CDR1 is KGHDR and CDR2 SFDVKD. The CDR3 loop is CATSDLSAGKETNEKLFF. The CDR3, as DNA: TGTGCCACCAGTGATTTGAGCGCGGGGAAAGAGACTAATGAAAAACTGTTTTTT.

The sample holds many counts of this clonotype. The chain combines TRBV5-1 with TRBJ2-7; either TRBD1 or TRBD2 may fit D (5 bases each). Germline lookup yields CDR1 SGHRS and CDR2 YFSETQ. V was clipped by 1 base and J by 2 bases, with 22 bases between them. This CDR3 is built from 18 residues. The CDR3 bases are TGCGCCAGCAGCTTGACGATTTCGTGGCAGGGAGTCACCTACGAGCAGTACTTC. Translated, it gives CASSLTISWQGVTYEQYF.

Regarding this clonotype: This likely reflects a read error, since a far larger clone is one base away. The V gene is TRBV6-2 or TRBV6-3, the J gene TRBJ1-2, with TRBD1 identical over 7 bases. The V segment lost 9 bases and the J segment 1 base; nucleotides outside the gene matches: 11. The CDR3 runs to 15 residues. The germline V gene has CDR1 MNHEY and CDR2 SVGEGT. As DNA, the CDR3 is TGTGCCAGTACCCAGACAGGGACCCTTAACTATGGCTACACCTTC. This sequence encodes CASTQTGTLNYGYTF.

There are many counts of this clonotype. For the CDR3, the DNA is TGTGCCAGCAGCCCTCGACGGGGCCACACAGATACGCAGTATTTT. Its protein is CASSPRRGHTDTQYF. V usage is TRBV7-3 and J usage is TRBJ2-3; D possibly matches TRBD1 or TRBD2 (5 bases each). From germline, CDR1 is SGHTA and CDR2 FQGTGA. This CDR3 is built from 15 residues. V was shortened by 5 bases and J by 2 bases, with 14 bases between the two germline ends. The full variable domain, with the rest looked up from reference TRBV7-3 and TRBJ2-3, is GAGVSQTPSNKVTEKGKYVELRCDPISGHTALYWYRQSLGQGPEFLIYFQGTGAADDSGLPNDRFFAVRPEGSVSTLKIQRTERGDSAVYLCASSPRRGHTDTQYFGPGTRLTVL.

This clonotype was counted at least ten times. The DNA for the CDR3 is TGCGCCAGCAGTTCATCCCCCGATCAGCCCCAGCATTTT. Translation: CASSSSPDQPQHF. The rearrangement links TRBV5-1 to TRBJ1-5; unclear D gene. Trimming stripped 5 bases from V and 5 bases from J, with 11 bases between. The CDR3 totals 13 residues. Germline V gene lookup returns CDR1 SGHRS and CDR2 YFSETQ.

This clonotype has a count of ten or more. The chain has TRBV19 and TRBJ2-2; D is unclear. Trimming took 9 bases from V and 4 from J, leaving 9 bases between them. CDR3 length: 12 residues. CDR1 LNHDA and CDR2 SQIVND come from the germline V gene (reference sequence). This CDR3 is CASRTFTGELFF. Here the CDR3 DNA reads TGTGCCAGCAGAACGTTCACCGGGGAGCTGTTTTTT.

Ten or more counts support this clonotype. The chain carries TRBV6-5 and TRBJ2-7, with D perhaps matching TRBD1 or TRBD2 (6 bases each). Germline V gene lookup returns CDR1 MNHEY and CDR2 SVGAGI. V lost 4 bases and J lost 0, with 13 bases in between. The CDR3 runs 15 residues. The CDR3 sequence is CASSLIGGTSYEQYF. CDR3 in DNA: TGTGCCAGCAGTTTAATAGGGGGGACCTCCTACGAGCAGTACTTC.

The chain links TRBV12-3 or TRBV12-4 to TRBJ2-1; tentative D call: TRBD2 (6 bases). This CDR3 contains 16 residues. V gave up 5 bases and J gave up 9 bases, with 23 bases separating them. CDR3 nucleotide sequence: TGTGCCAGCAGTCGGCTCCGACTAGTAGCCGACGGTGAGCAGTTCTTC. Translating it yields CASSRLRLVADGEQFF.

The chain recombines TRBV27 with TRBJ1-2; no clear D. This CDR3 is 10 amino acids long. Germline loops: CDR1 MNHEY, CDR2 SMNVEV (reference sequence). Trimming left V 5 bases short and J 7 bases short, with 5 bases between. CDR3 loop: CASSRCGYTF. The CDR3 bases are TGTGCCAGCAGTAGGTGTGGCTACACCTTC.

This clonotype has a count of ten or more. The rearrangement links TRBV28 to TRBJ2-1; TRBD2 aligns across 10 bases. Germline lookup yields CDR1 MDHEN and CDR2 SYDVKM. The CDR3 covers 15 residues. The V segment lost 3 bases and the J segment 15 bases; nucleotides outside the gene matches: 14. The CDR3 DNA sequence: TGTGCCAGCAGTTTCCTTTCCGGGACTAGCGCGGACCTGTTCTTC. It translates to CASSFLSGTSADLFF.

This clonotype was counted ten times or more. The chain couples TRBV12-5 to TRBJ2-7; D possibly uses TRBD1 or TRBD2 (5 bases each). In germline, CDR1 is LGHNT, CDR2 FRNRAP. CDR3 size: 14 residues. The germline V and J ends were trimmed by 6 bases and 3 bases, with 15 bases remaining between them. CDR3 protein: CASGPRGGHYEQYF. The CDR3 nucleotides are TGTGCTAGTGGGCCCCGGGGCGGACACTACGAGCAGTACTTC.

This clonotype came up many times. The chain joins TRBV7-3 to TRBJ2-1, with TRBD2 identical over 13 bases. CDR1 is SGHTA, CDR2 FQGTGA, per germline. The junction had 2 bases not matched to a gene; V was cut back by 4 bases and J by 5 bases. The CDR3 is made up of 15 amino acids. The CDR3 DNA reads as TGTGCCAGCAGCTCACTAGCGGGGGGGCACAATGAGCAGTTCTTC. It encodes CASSSLAGGHNEQFF.

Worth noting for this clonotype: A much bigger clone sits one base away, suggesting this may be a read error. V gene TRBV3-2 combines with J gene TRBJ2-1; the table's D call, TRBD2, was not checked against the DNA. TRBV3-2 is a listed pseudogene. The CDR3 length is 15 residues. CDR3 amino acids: CASSRTSGGPFEQFF. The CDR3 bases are TGTGCCAGCAGCCGAACTAGCGGGGGACCTTTTGAGCAGTTCTTC.